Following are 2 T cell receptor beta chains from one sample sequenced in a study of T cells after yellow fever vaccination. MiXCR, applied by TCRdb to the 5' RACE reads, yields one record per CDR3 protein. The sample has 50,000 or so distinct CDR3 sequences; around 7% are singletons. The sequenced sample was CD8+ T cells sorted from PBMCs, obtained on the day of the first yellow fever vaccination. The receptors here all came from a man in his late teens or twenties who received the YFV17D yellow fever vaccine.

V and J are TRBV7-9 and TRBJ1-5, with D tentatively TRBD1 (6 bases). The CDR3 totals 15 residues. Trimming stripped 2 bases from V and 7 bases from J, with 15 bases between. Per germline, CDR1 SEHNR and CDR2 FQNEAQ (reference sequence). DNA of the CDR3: TGTGCCAGCAGCTTATCGGGGGCGGGGGACCAGCCCCAGCATTTT. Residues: CASSLSGAGDQPQHF.

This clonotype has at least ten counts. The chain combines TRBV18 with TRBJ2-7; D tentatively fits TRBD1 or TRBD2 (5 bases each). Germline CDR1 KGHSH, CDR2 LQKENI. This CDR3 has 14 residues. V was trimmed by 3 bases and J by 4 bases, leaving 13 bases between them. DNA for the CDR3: TGTGCCAGCTCACCGGGACCCTCGGTATACGAGCAGTACGTC. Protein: CASSPGPSVYEQYV.